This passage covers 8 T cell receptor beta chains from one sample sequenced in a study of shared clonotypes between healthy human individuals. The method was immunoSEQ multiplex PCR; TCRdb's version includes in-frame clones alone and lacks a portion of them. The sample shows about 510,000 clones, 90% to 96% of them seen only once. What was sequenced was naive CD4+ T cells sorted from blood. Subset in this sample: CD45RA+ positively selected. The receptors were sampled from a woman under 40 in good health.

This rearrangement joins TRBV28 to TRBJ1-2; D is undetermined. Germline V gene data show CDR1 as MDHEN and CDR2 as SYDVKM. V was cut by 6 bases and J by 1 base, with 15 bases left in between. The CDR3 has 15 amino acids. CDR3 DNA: TGTGCCAGCAGCCAATGGCAGGACTTTAACTATGGCTACACCTTC. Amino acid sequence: CASSQWQDFNYGYTF.

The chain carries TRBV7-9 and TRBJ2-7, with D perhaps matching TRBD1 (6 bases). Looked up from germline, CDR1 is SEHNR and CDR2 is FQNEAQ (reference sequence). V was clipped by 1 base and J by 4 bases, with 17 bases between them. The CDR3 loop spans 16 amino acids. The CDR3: CASSLGQGPLVYEQYF. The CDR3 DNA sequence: TGTGCCAGCAGCTTAGGGCAGGGGCCTCTTGTTTACGAGCAGTACTTC. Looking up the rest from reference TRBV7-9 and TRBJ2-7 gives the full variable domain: DTGVSQNPRHKITKRGQNVTFRCDPISEHNRLYWYRQTLGQGPEFLTYFQNEAQLEKSRLLSDRFSAERPKGSFSTLEIQRTEQGDSAMYLCASSLGQGPLVYEQYFGPGTRLTVT.

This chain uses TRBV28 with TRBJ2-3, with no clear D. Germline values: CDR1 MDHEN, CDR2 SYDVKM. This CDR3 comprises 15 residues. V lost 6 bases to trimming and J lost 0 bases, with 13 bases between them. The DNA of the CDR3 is TGTGCCAGCAGCACAGATTCTAGTAGCACAGATACGCAGTATTTT. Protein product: CASSTDSSSTDTQYF.

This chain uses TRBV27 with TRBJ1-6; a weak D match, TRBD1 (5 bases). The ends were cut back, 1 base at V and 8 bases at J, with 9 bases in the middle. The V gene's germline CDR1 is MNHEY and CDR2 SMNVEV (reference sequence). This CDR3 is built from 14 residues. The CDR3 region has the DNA TGTGCCAGCAGTTTATGGCAGGGTGATTCACCCCTCCACTTT. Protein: CASSLWQGDSPLHF.

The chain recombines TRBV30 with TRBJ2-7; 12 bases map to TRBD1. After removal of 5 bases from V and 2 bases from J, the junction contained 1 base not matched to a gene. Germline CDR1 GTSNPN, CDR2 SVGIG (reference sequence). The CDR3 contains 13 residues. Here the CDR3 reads CAWGTGGTYEQYF. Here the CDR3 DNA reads TGTGCCTGGGGGACAGGGGGCACCTACGAGCAGTACTTC.

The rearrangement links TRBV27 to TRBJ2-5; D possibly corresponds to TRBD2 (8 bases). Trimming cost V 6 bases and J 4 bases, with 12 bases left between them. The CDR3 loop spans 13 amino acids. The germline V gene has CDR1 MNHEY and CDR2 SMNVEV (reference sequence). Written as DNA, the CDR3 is TGTGCCAGCAGACGGGAGGGGGCAGAGACCCAGTACTTC. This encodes CASRREGAETQYF.

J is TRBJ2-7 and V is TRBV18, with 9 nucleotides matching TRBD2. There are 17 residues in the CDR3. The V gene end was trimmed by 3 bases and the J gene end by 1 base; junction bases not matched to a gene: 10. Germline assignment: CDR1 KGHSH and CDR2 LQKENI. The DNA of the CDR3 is TGTGCCAGCTCACCTCCTATGGGTCTAGCGGGATCCTACGAGCAGTACTTC. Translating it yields CASSPPMGLAGSYEQYF.

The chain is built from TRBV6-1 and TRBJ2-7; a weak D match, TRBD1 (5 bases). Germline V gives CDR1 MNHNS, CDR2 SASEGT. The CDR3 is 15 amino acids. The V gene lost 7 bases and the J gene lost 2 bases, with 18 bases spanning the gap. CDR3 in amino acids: CASTKGKGVTYEQYF. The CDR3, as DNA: TGTGCCAGCACCAAAGGGAAAGGGGTCACCTACGAGCAGTACTTC.